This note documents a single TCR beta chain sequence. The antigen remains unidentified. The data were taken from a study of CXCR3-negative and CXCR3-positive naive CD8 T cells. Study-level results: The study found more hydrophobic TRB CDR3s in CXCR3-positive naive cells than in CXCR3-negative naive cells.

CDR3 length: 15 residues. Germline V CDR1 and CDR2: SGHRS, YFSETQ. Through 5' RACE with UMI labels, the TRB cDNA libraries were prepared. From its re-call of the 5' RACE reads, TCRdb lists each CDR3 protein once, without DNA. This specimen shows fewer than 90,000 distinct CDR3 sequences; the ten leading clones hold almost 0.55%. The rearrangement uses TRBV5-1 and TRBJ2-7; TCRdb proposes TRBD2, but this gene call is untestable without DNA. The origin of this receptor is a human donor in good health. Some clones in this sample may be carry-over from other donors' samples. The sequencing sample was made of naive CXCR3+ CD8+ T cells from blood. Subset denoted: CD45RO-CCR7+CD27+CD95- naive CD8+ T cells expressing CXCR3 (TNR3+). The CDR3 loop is CASSVGRAGAYEQYF.